The 17 T cell receptor beta chains below all came from one sample that was sequenced in a study of technical replicates of blood from a handful of donors. Method: immunoSEQ multiplex PCR; TCRdb's copy keeps in-frame clones and lacks some. Here the sample spans around 61,000 clones, about 97% being singletons. What was sequenced was T cells isolated from PBMCs. These receptor sequences come from a human donor in good health.

The rearrangement uses TRBV6-1 and TRBJ2-7; 9 bases are a match to TRBD1. Germline V gives CDR1 MNHNS, CDR2 SASEGT. The CDR3 runs 15 residues. Losses at the gene ends were 3 bases for V and 3 bases for J; bases not matched to a gene: 6. The CDR3 reads CASSEGQGLNYEQYF. In DNA, the CDR3 is TGTGCCAGCAGTGAGGGACAGGGCTTAAACTACGAGCAGTACTTC.

The V call is TRBV10-1, the J call TRBJ2-7; D unclear. CDR3 length: 12 residues. Trimming left V 3 bases short and J 3 bases short, with 6 bases between. The germline gives CDR1 WNHNN, CDR2 SYGVQD (reference sequence). CDR3 in amino acids: CASSDSNYEQYF. For the CDR3, the DNA is TGCGCCAGCAGTGATAGCAACTACGAGCAGTACTTC.

V and J are TRBV7-3 and TRBJ1-6; D might be TRBD1 (6 bases). The CDR3 has 14 residues. V was pared by 0 bases and J by 9 bases, with 9 bases between. Germline V gene lookup returns CDR1 SGHTA and CDR2 FQGTGA. DNA of the CDR3: TGTGCCAGCAGCTTAACCCCAGGGGTTTCACCCCTCCACTTT. It translates to CASSLTPGVSPLHF.

This chain uses TRBV9 with TRBJ1-1; no clear D gene. In germline, CDR1 is SGDLS, CDR2 YYNGEE. The ends were cut back, 4 bases at V and 0 bases at J, with 7 bases in the middle. This CDR3 comprises 13 residues. This CDR3 reads CASSFVVNTEAFF. DNA for the CDR3: TGTGCCAGCAGCTTTGTAGTGAACACTGAAGCTTTCTTT.

This rearrangement joins TRBV9 to TRBJ1-5, with 7 nucleotides matching TRBD1. Germline CDR1 is SGDLS and CDR2 is YYNGEE. After removal of 3 bases from V and 11 bases from J, the junction contained 5 bases not matched to a gene. The CDR3 has 12 residues. The CDR3 bases are TGTGCCAGCAGCGGAGGGGGCACGGCCCAGCATTTT. This translates into CASSGGGTAQHF.

The V and J genes are TRBV18 and TRBJ2-5, with 11 bases matching TRBD2. CDR3 length equals 17 residues. Losses at the gene ends were 3 bases for V and 1 base for J; bases not matched to a gene: 7. Germline-derived CDR1 and CDR2 are KGHSH and LQKENI. Here the CDR3 DNA reads TGTGCCAGCTCACCGTCTAGCGGGGGGTCGACCCAAGAGACCCAGTACTTC. Translated: CASSPSSGGSTQETQYF.

The chain recombines TRBV30 with TRBJ2-5; 10 bases align to TRBD1. The junction had 9 bases not matched to a gene; V was cut back by 6 bases and J by 5 bases. The CDR3 is made up of 14 amino acids. The V gene's germline CDR1 is GTSNPN and CDR2 SVGIG (reference sequence). The CDR3 sequence: CACSGGQGVETQYF. The DNA for the CDR3 is TGTGCCTGCTCCGGAGGACAGGGGGTGGAGACCCAGTACTTC.

The chain combines TRBV18 with TRBJ2-7, with D possibly matching TRBD1 (5 bases). CDR1 KGHSH and CDR2 LQKENI come from the germline V gene. This CDR3 has 14 amino acids. V was shortened by 5 bases and J by 5 bases, with 16 bases between the two germline ends. In DNA form, the CDR3 reads TGTGCCAGCTCATACATGCAGGGTCTTGACGAGCAGTACTTC. Its translation is CASSYMQGLDEQYF.

The rearrangement joins TRBV5-1 to TRBJ2-1; 9 bases are shared with TRBD1. Germline values: CDR1 SGHRS, CDR2 YFSETQ. This CDR3 contains 16 residues. J lost 1 base, V lost 4 bases, and 6 bases had no gene match. Here the CDR3 reads CASSHGTGWSYNEQFF. Written as DNA, the CDR3 is TGCGCCAGCAGCCACGGGACAGGGTGGTCCTACAATGAGCAGTTCTTC.

The chain links TRBV29-1 to TRBJ1-1; possibly TRBD1 for D (5 bases). The germline CDR1 and CDR2 sequences are SQVTM and ANQGSEA. The CDR3 sequence is 14 residues long. V was cut by 3 bases and J by 0 bases, with 11 bases left in between. CDR3 protein: CSVDRDLLNTEAFF. CDR3 sequence (DNA): TGCAGCGTTGACAGGGACTTACTGAACACTGAAGCTTTCTTT.

This chain joins TRBV19 and TRBJ2-1, with D possibly TRBD2 on 6 matching bases. Trimming took 3 bases from V and 3 from J, leaving 18 bases between them. Per the germline V gene, CDR1 is LNHDA and CDR2 is SQIVND (reference sequence). CDR3 size: 17 residues. The CDR3 region has the DNA TGTGCCAGTAGTATGGGGACCCCGGGGGATTTCTACAATGAGCAGTTCTTC. Amino acids: CASSMGTPGDFYNEQFF.

The rearrangement uses TRBV4-1 and TRBJ2-7, with D possibly being TRBD1 (5 bases). Trimming pared 4 bases from V and 0 bases from J, leaving 16 bases between. Looked up from germline, CDR1 is MGHRA and CDR2 is YSYEKL. There are 16 residues in the CDR3. The CDR3 DNA is TGCGCCAGCAGCCCAAACCCCGACAGAAACTCCTACGAGCAGTACTTC. This sequence encodes CASSPNPDRNSYEQYF.

This chain joins TRBV7-2 and TRBJ2-7; the match to TRBD1 covers 9 bases. From germline, CDR1 is SGHTA and CDR2 FQGNSA. The junction had 2 bases not matched to a gene; V was cut back by 1 base and J by 4 bases. The CDR3 has 14 residues. The CDR3, as DNA: TGTGCCAGCAGCTTAGGAGGACAGGGGTACGAGCAGTACTTC. This translates into CASSLGGQGYEQYF.

The chain uses TRBV30 and TRBJ2-1, with TRBD2 matching 10 bases. Germline V gives CDR1 GTSNPN, CDR2 SVGIG (reference sequence). The J segment lost 10 bases and the V segment lost 2 bases, leaving 2 bases of the junction unmatched. The CDR3 loop spans 12 amino acids. CDR3 loop: CAWSPLAGEQFF. CDR3 coding DNA: TGTGCCTGGAGTCCACTAGCGGGGGAGCAGTTCTTC.

The chain links TRBV6-5 to TRBJ2-7; D possibly corresponds to TRBD1 (6 bases). Germline V gives CDR1 MNHEY, CDR2 SVGAGI. V was shortened by 6 bases and J by 0 bases, with 15 bases between the two germline ends. The CDR3 has 15 amino acids. CDR3 sequence: CASRFDRTSSYEQYF. DNA for the CDR3: TGTGCCAGCAGATTCGACAGGACCAGCTCCTACGAGCAGTACTTC.

The rearrangement joins TRBV4-1 to TRBJ2-5; possibly TRBD2 for D (5 bases). The CDR3 length is 15 residues. V lost 0 bases and J lost 4, with 12 bases in between. Germline assignment: CDR1 MGHRA and CDR2 YSYEKL. CDR3 sequence: CASSQDQRVGETQYF. In DNA form, the CDR3 reads TGCGCCAGCAGCCAAGATCAGAGGGTCGGAGAGACCCAGTACTTC.

The V call is TRBV6-5, the J call TRBJ1-4, with a possible D match to TRBD1 (5 bases). V was pared by 4 bases and J by 8 bases, with 17 bases between. The germline V gene has CDR1 MNHEY and CDR2 SVGAGI. The CDR3 runs to 15 residues. This CDR3 is CASSSFIGQPEKLFF. CDR3 sequence (DNA): TGTGCCAGCAGTTCGTTTATTGGACAACCAGAAAAACTGTTTTTT.